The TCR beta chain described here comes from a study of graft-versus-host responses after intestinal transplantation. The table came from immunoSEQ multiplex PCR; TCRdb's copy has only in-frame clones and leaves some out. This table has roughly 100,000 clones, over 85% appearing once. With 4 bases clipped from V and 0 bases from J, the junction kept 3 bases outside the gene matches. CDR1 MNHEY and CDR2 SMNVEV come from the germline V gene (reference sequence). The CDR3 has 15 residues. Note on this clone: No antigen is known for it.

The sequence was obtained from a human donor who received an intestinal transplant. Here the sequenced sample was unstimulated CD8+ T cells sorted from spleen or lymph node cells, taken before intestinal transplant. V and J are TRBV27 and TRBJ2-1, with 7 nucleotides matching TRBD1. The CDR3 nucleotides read TGTGCCAGCAGTTCGGGACAGTTCTCCTACAATGAGCAGTTCTTC. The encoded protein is CASSSGQFSYNEQFF.